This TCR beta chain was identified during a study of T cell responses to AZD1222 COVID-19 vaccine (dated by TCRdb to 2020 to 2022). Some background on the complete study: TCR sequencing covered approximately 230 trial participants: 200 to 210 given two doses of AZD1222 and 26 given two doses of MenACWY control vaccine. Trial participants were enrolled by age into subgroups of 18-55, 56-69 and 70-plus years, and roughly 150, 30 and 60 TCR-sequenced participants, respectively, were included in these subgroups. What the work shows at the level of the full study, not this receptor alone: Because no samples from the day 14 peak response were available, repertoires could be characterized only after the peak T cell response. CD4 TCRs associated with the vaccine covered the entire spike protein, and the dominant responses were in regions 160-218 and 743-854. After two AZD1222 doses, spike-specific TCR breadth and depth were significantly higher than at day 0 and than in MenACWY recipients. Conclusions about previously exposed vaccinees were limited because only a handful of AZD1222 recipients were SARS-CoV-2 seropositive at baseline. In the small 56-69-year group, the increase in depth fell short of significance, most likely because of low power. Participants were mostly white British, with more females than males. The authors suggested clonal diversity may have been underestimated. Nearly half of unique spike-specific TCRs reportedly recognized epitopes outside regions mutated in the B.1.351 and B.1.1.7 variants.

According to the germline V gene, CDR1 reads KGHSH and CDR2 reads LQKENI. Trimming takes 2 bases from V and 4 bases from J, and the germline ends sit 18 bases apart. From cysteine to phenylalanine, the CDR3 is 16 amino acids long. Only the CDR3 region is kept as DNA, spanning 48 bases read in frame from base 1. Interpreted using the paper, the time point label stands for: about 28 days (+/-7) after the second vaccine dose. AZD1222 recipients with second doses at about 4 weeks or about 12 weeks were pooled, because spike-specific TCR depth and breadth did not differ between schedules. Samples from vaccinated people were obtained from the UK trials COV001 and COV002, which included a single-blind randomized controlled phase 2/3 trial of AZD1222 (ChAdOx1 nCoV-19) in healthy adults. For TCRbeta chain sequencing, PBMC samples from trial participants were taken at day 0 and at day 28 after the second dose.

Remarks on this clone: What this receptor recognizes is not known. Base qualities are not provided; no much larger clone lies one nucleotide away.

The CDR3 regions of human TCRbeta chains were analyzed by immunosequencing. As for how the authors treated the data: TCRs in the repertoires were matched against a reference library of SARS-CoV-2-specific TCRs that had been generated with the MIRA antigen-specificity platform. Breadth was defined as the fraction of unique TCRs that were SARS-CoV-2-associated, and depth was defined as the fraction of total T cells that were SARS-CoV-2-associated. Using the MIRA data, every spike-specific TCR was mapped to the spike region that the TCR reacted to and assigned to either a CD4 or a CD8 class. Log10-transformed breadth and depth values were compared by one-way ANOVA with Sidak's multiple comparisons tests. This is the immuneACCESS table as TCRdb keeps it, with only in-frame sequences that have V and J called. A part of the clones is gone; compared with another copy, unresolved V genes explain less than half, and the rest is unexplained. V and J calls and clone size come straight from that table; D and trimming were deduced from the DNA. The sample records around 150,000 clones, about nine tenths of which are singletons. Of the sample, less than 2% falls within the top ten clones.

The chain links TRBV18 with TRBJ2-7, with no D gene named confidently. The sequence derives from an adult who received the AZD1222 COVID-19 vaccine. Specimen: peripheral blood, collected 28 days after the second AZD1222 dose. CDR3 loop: CASSPENMYVGYEQYF. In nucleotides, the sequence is TGTGCCAGCTCACCAGAGAATATGTACGTAGGATACGAGCAGTACTTC. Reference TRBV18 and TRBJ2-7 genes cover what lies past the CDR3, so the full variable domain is NAGVMQNPRHLVRRRGQEARLRCSPMKGHSHVYWYRQLPEEGLKFMVYLQKENIIDESGMPKERFSAEFPKEGPSILRIQQVVRGDSAAYFCASSPENMYVGYEQYFGPGTRLTVT.